The rows below give T cell receptor beta chains drawn from one sample of a study of blood T cell repertoires in COVID-19. TCRdb's table, derived via immunoSEQ multiplex PCR, lists solely in-frame clones and lacks some. The profile shows a few hundred thousand clones, 80% of them singletons. Sequenced sample: peripheral blood. The receptors originated from a human donor in a cohort sampled during active COVID-19. Each CDR3 is given with its conserved first and last residue. Each record gives: V gene, clone size, D gene, J gene, CDR3 protein, CDR3 DNA. D genes are given only for firm matches. Size is stated for part of the rows, as once, few or many counts, or as a class when the clone is expanded.

TRBV28	.	.	TRBJ2-3	CASSPPVAPRTDTQYF	TGTGCCAGCAGTCCTCCGGTAGCGCCTCGCACAGATACGCAGTATTTT
TRBV4-3	.	TRBD2	TRBJ2-7	CASSLFSSGGYEQYF	TGCGCCAGCAGCCTCTTCAGTAGCGGGGGATACGAGCAGTACTTC
TRBV5-1	.	.	TRBJ1-5	CASSLEAGDNQPQHF	TGCGCCAGCAGCTTGGAGGCAGGCGATAATCAGCCCCAGCATTTT
TRBV2	.	.	TRBJ1-4	CASRSGVYGEKLFF	TGTGCCAGCAGAAGCGGGGTTTACGGTGAAAAACTGTTTTTT
TRBV6-5	.	.	TRBJ2-2	CASNLNTGELFF	TGTGCCAGCAACTTGAACACCGGGGAGCTGTTTTTT
TRBV4-1	once	.	TRBJ2-1	CASSHTGPTEIEQFF	TGCGCCAGCAGCCATACAGGACCCACGGAGATAGAGCAGTTCTTC
TRBV10-3	once	TRBD1	TRBJ2-5	CAISESGTGIQETQYF	TGTGCCATCAGTGAGTCCGGGACAGGGATCCAAGAGACCCAGTACTTC
TRBV5-1	.	.	TRBJ1-1	CASSRVWGVNTEAFF	TGCGCCAGCAGCCGGGTATGGGGAGTGAACACTGAAGCTTTCTTT
TRBV7-2	.	.	TRBJ1-1	CASSLSRGTEAFF	TGTGCCAGCAGCCTATCTAGGGGCACTGAAGCTTTCTTT
TRBV29-1	.	TRBD1	TRBJ2-1	CSVSRGLTYNEQFF	TGCAGCGTTTCAAGGGGGCTGACCTACAATGAGCAGTTCTTC
TRBV2	.	.	TRBJ2-7	CASNQGTYEQYF	TGTGCCAGCAATCAGGGGACCTACGAGCAGTACTTC
TRBV27	few	TRBD2	TRBJ2-4	CASSPRTSSVAKNIQYF	TGTGCCAGCAGTCCGCGGACTAGCAGTGTAGCCAAAAACATTCAGTACTTC
TRBV30	.	TRBD1	TRBJ1-6	CAWSLDRGISPLHF	TGTGCCTGGAGTCTTGACAGGGGGATTTCACCCCTCCACTTT
TRBV10-3	.	TRBD1	TRBJ1-1	CAISTGGGNTEAFF	TGTGCCATCAGTACAGGGGGCGGCAACACTGAAGCTTTCTTT
TRBV5-1	.	TRBD1	TRBJ2-2	CASRGQGRNTGELFF	TGCGCCAGCCGAGGACAGGGTAGGAACACCGGGGAGCTGTTTTTT
TRBV28	once	.	TRBJ1-1	CATHRQDKEAFF	TGTGCCACCCATCGACAGGACAAGGAAGCTTTCTTT
TRBV2	.	.	TRBJ2-7	CASSMGEQRASYEQYF	TGTGCCAGCAGTATGGGGGAGCAGCGGGCCTCCTACGAGCAGTACTTC
TRBV7-2	.	.	TRBJ2-7	CASSLTSPYEQYF	TGTGCCAGCAGCTTAACGAGCCCCTACGAGCAGTACTTC
TRBV5-1	.	TRBD1	TRBJ1-1	CASSNRDRGRPEAFF	TGCGCCAGCAGCAACCGGGACAGGGGGCGTCCTGAAGCTTTCTTT
TRBV7-2	.	.	TRBJ2-2	CASSLSGGNTGELFF	TGTGCCAGCAGCTTATCCGGGGGAAACACCGGGGAGCTGTTTTTT
TRBV2	.	.	TRBJ2-1	CASSYYNEQFF	TGTGCCAGCAGCTACTACAATGAGCAGTTCTTC
TRBV9	.	.	TRBJ2-3	CASSATPSVDTQYF	TGTGCCAGCAGCGCCACGCCTAGCGTCGATACGCAGTATTTT
TRBV27	.	TRBD1	TRBJ1-6	CASRGTVINSPLHF	TGTGCCAGCCGCGGGACAGTAATTAATTCACCCCTCCACTTT
TRBV7-2	few	.	TRBJ1-5	CASSLFRGGSSNQPQHF	TGTGCCAGCAGCTTGTTCAGGGGAGGGTCGAGCAATCAGCCCCAGCATTTT
TRBV7-9	.	.	TRBJ2-2	CASSPRGGVHTGELFF	TGTGCCAGCAGCCCCAGAGGCGGGGTACACACCGGGGAGCTGTTTTTT
TRBV7-2	few	.	TRBJ2-1	CASSLRSRDEQFF	TGTGCCAGCAGCTTGCGGAGCCGCGATGAGCAGTTCTTC
TRBV6-6	.	.	TRBJ2-5	CASTSTGGDAQETQYF	TGTGCCAGCACCTCAACGGGCGGGGACGCGCAAGAGACCCAGTACTTC
TRBV4-3	.	TRBD2	TRBJ2-3	CASSLSSGVPTDTQYF	TGCGCCAGCAGCCTCTCTAGCGGGGTTCCCACAGATACGCAGTATTTT
TRBV18	once	TRBD1	TRBJ2-1	CASSPVGQEEGANEQFF	TGTGCCAGCTCACCCGTCGGGCAGGAAGAGGGGGCGAATGAGCAGTTCTTC
TRBV7-2	.	TRBD1	TRBJ1-2	CASSWGDRPPFYGYTF	TGTGCCAGCAGCTGGGGGGACAGGCCGCCCTTCTATGGCTACACCTTC
TRBV9	.	TRBD1	TRBJ1-2	CASSPREGQGAQGYTF	TGTGCCAGCAGCCCTCGGGAAGGACAGGGGGCGCAGGGCTACACCTTC
TRBV18	.	TRBD1	TRBJ1-5	CASSPGQGRAGNQPQHF	TGTGCCAGCTCACCGGGACAGGGACGTGCTGGCAATCAGCCCCAGCATTTT
TRBV14	.	.	TRBJ2-2	CASSHGGVGPGELFF	TGTGCCAGCAGCCACGGGGGAGTCGGTCCCGGGGAGCTGTTTTTT
TRBV7-3	.	TRBD2	TRBJ2-3	CASSLGLAPDTQYF	TGTGCCAGCAGCTTAGGACTAGCGCCTGATACGCAGTATTTT
TRBV6-1	.	TRBD1	TRBJ2-5	CASSGTGDQETQYF	TGTGCCAGTTCCGGGACAGGGGACCAAGAGACCCAGTACTTC
TRBV9	once	TRBD2	TRBJ2-3	CASSFSGEGDTQYF	TGTGCCAGCAGCTTTAGCGGGGAGGGAGATACGCAGTATTTT
TRBV6-6	.	TRBD2	TRBJ2-1	CASSYRGSGDYNEQFF	TGTGCCAGCAGTTACCGTGGTAGCGGGGACTACAATGAGCAGTTCTTC
TRBV7-2	.	.	TRBJ1-6	CASSFWAGVNSPLHF	TGTGCCAGCAGCTTTTGGGCAGGGGTCAATTCACCCCTCCACTTT
TRBV5-1	few	TRBD1	TRBJ2-5	CASSTGTAQETQYF	TGCGCCAGCAGCACCGGGACAGCCCAAGAGACCCAGTACTTC
TRBV19	.	.	TRBJ1-4	CASSIPSPATNEKLFF	TGTGCCAGTAGTATCCCGAGCCCTGCAACTAATGAAAAACTGTTTTTT
TRBV4-1	.	TRBD2	TRBJ2-3	CASSHKLGGGTDTQYF	TGCGCCAGCAGCCACAAACTTGGGGGGGGCACAGATACGCAGTATTTT
TRBV7-8	.	.	TRBJ2-5	CASRNYGGVSQETQYF	TGTGCCAGCAGAAATTACGGGGGTGTATCTCAAGAGACCCAGTACTTC
TRBV5-1	.	TRBD1	TRBJ2-2	CASSLQGTGELFF	TGCGCCAGCAGTTTACAGGGGACCGGGGAGCTGTTTTTT
TRBV18	.	TRBD1	TRBJ1-5	CASSPGTAQPQHF	TGTGCCAGCTCGCCTGGGACAGCCCAGCCCCAGCATTTT
TRBV5-8	.	TRBD1	TRBJ1-6	CASSWTGQGVGSPLHF	TGTGCCAGCAGCTGGACCGGACAGGGAGTCGGTTCACCCCTCCACTTT
TRBV6-2/TRBV6-3	.	.	TRBJ1-2	CASSYKREGYTF	TGTGCCAGCAGTTACAAGCGGGAAGGCTACACCTTC
TRBV2	.	TRBD1	TRBJ2-5	CASSVDRAQETQYF	TGTGCCAGCAGTGTAGACAGGGCCCAAGAGACCCAGTACTTC
TRBV30	.	TRBD1	TRBJ1-4	CAWSVDRGEKLFF	TGTGCCTGGAGCGTCGACAGGGGTGAAAAACTGTTTTTT
TRBV28	.	.	TRBJ2-4	CASSHLDSFLAKNIQYF	TGTGCCAGCAGTCACCTCGACAGTTTCCTAGCCAAAAACATTCAGTACTTC
TRBV6-2/TRBV6-3	.	TRBD2	TRBJ2-3	CASSPRGAGGPDTQYF	TGTGCCAGCAGTCCCCGTGGAGCGGGGGGACCAGATACGCAGTATTTT
TRBV3-1/TRBV3-2	.	TRBD1	TRBJ2-3	CASSTGVGTDTQYF	TGTGCCAGCAGCACAGGGGTCGGCACAGATACGCAGTATTTT
TRBV19	.	TRBD1	TRBJ1-1	CASRTTGEGWNTEAFF	TGTGCCAGTAGAACTACAGGGGAAGGGTGGAACACTGAAGCTTTCTTT